Below, 32 T cell receptor beta chains from the same sample are listed, as sequenced in a study of cytomegalovirus exposure and HLA in healthy donors (TCRdb year 2017). To prepare the library, the immunoSEQ multiplex PCR assay was applied. For the multiplex PCR, a mixture combining 60 forward primers for TCR Vbeta segments and 13 reverse primers for TCR Jbeta segments was used. TCRdb re-hosts the immuneACCESS table, in-frame sequences only. Its copies lack some clones; in the studies checked, an unresolved V gene accounts for under half of them, and the cause for the rest is not known. In all, the sample holds approximately 70,000 clones, and about two thirds of those were seen once. In total, the top ten clones hold 6.5% to 8% of the sample. The sample comprised PBMCs. Receptors were obtained from a man aged 40-49 years in good health and CMV-seropositive.

This chain links TRBV28 with TRBJ2-1; 11 bases are shared with TRBD2. J lost 2 bases, V lost 11 bases, and 5 bases had no gene match. Germline lookup yields CDR1 MDHEN and CDR2 SYDVKM. This CDR3 comprises 14 residues. The CDR3: CAGRSGRAYNEQFF. For the CDR3, the DNA is TGTGCCGGCCGTAGCGGGAGGGCCTACAATGAGCAGTTCTTC.

The chain couples TRBV6-5 to TRBJ1-1, with TRBD1 identical over 8 bases. Germline V gives CDR1 MNHEY, CDR2 SVGAGI. Unmatched junction bases numbered 6, after V lost 6 bases and J lost 3 bases. The CDR3 extends over 14 amino acids. The CDR3 here is CASRDRASYTEAFF. The CDR3 bases are TGTGCCAGCAGGGACAGGGCCTCTTACACTGAAGCTTTCTTT.

This clone was seen a single time. J is TRBJ2-5 and V is TRBV6-7, with 8 nucleotides matching TRBD1. TRBV6-7 is assigned to the ORF class and has an uncertain function. The CDR3 length is 16 residues. The V gene end was trimmed by 0 bases and the J gene end by 4 bases; junction bases not matched to a gene: 7. CDR3 in DNA: TGTGCCAGCAGTTACTCCCGGACAGGGCGAGGAGAGACCCAGTACTTC. It codes for CASSYSRTGRGETQYF.

This clone was detected once. The chain carries TRBV7-8 and TRBJ1-5, with TRBD1 matching over 7 bases. Trimming removed 1 base from V and 0 bases from J; junction bases left unmatched: 9. CDR1 and CDR2 (germline): SGHVS, FQNEAQ. This CDR3 spans 18 amino acids. The CDR3 loop reads CASSLDLGTANSNQPQHF. CDR3 coding DNA: TGTGCCAGCAGCTTAGATCTAGGGACAGCTAATAGCAATCAGCCCCAGCATTTT. Based on the CDR3 plus reference TRBV7-8 and TRBJ1-5, the full variable domain is GAGVSQSPRYKVAKRGQDVALRCDPISGHVSLFWYQQALGQGPEFLTYFQNEAQLDKSGLPSDRFFAERPEGSVSTLKIQRTQQEDSAVYLCASSLDLGTANSNQPQHFGDGTRLSIL.

The DNA of the CDR3 is TGTGCCATCAGGGGACAGGGAACCCACGAGCAGTACTTC. Translated, it gives CAIRGQGTHEQYF. The chain combines TRBV10-3 with TRBJ2-7; TRBD1 matches at 9 bases. The germline CDR1 and CDR2 sequences are ENHRY and SYGVKD. The V segment lost 6 bases and the J segment 5 bases; nucleotides outside the gene matches: 5. The CDR3 has 13 amino acids.

The DNA of the CDR3 is TGTGCCAGCAGTAACTACCCCCTAGGAGATACGCAGTATTTT. This gives the protein CASSNYPLGDTQYF. V usage is TRBV25-1 and J usage is TRBJ2-3, with D unresolved. Trimming took 5 bases from V and 5 from J, leaving 14 bases between them. CDR1 and CDR2 from the germline V gene are MGHDK and SYGVNS. The CDR3 extends over 14 amino acids.

The chain joins TRBV9 to TRBJ2-2; 9 bases match TRBD1. The CDR3 loop spans 16 amino acids. Trimming cost V 2 bases and J 6 bases; bases outside gene matches: 8. Germline assignment: CDR1 SGDLS and CDR2 YYNGEE. The CDR3 loop is CASSVTTGGLAGELFF. The CDR3 DNA is TGTGCCAGCAGCGTTACGACAGGGGGTTTGGCCGGGGAGCTGTTTTTT.

The chain is built from TRBV27 and TRBJ1-5; 11 nucleotides agree with TRBD1. Germline V gene sequence: CDR1 MNHEY, CDR2 SMNVEV (reference sequence). The CDR3 has 15 residues. Germline trimming cut 9 bases from V and 2 bases from J; bases unmatched to any gene: 6. CDR3 nucleotides: TGTGCCAGTAGGACAGGGGGCGCGGGCAATCAGCCCCAGCATTTT. It encodes CASRTGGAGNQPQHF.

The chain is built from TRBV5-1 and TRBJ1-3; D perhaps matches TRBD1 (5 bases). The CDR3 is 18 amino acids. CDR1 is SGHRS and CDR2 is YFSETQ in the germline V gene. Trimming took 4 bases from V and 0 from J, leaving 20 bases between them. The CDR3, as DNA: TGCGCCAGCAGCGCGGGGGGGAACCCTACTTACTCTGGAAACACCATATATTTT. It encodes CASSAGGNPTYSGNTIYF.

The V call is TRBV6-5, the J call TRBJ2-7; no definite D call. Germline V gene data show CDR1 as MNHEY and CDR2 as SVGAGI. The V end was cut by 0 bases, the J end by 5 bases, with 11 bases between. This CDR3 is built from 14 residues. As DNA, the CDR3 is TGTGCCAGCAGTTACTCTGGCAGGTCCAACGAGCAGTACTTC. Its translation: CASSYSGRSNEQYF.

CDR3 coding DNA: TGCGCCAGCAGCTTTATGGGGGGGACGAACACTGAAGCTTTCTTT. Its translation: CASSFMGGTNTEAFF. This chain joins TRBV5-1 and TRBJ1-1, with a tentative D call TRBD1 (5 bases). The CDR3 runs to 15 residues. Germline CDR1 and CDR2: SGHRS and YFSETQ. V shed 2 bases and J shed 1 base, with 12 bases lying between them.

The rearrangement links TRBV27 to TRBJ2-1; TRBD1 aligns across 9 bases. Germline lookup yields CDR1 MNHEY and CDR2 SMNVEV (reference sequence). The V and J ends lost 5 bases and 7 bases, in that order; junction bases with no gene match: 3. This CDR3 region has 13 residues. The CDR3 coding sequence is TGTGCCAGCAGTACCGGGACAGGGAATGAGCAGTTCTTC. Protein product: CASSTGTGNEQFF.

The gene calls are TRBV15 and TRBJ2-2; TRBD1 aligns across 8 bases. The junction had 2 bases not matched to a gene; V was cut back by 5 bases and J by 6 bases. There are 13 residues in the CDR3. Germline-derived CDR1 and CDR2 are LNHNV and YYDKDF (reference sequence). CDR3 loop: CATSLQGAGELFF. The CDR3 nucleotides read TGTGCCACCAGCTTACAGGGGGCCGGGGAGCTGTTTTTT.

The V gene is TRBV18, the J gene TRBJ1-5; tentative D call: TRBD1 (6 bases). The CDR3 has 13 amino acids. V was pared by 0 bases and J by 7 bases, with 7 bases between. Per germline, CDR1 KGHSH and CDR2 LQKENI. In nucleotides, the CDR3 is TGTGCCAGCTCACCACCGGACAGACAGCCCCAGCATTTT. It yields the protein CASSPPDRQPQHF.

Only one count was recorded for this clone. The J gene is TRBJ2-3, the V gene TRBV5-1; 8 bases map to TRBD1. Per the germline V gene, CDR1 is SGHRS and CDR2 is YFSETQ. This CDR3 has 15 residues. V lost 6 bases to trimming and J lost 0 bases; unmatched junction nucleotides: 6. CDR3 in amino acids: CASTSTGESTDTQYF. In DNA form, the CDR3 reads TGCGCCAGCACCTCGACAGGGGAAAGCACAGATACGCAGTATTTT.

The J gene is TRBJ1-2, the V gene TRBV5-6; D is unresolved. V was trimmed by 5 bases and J by 4 bases, leaving 12 bases between them. The germline CDR1 and CDR2 sequences are SGHDT and YYEEEE. The CDR3 has 13 residues. CDR3: CASRVRDGYGYTF. In nucleotides, the CDR3 is TGTGCCAGCAGGGTGAGAGATGGCTATGGCTACACCTTC.

This sequence joins TRBV29-1 and TRBJ1-1; D may be TRBD1 (5 bases). CDR1 and CDR2 from the germline V gene are SQVTM and ANQGSEA. The CDR3 sequence is 14 residues long. Trimming removed 3 bases at V and 0 bases at J, with 11 bases between. CDR3 bases: TGCAGCGTTGAGGGACTCCTTATGAACACTGAAGCTTTCTTT. Its translation is CSVEGLLMNTEAFF.

Only a few counts were recorded for this clone. The rearrangement joins TRBV11-2 to TRBJ1-1, with 8 bases matching TRBD1. This CDR3 is built from 16 residues. V lost 5 bases, J lost 0 bases, and 8 bases stayed unmatched. From germline, CDR1 is SGHAT and CDR2 FQNNGV. The CDR3 region is CASSATGGIMNTEAFF. Here the CDR3 DNA reads TGTGCCAGCAGCGCTACAGGGGGTATCATGAACACTGAAGCTTTCTTT.

V is TRBV19 and J is TRBJ1-1, with unresolved D. The V gene lost 3 bases and the J gene lost 1 base, with 6 bases spanning the gap. This CDR3 has 13 residues. Germline V gene data show CDR1 as LNHDA and CDR2 as SQIVND (reference sequence). The CDR3, as DNA: TGTGCCAGTAGTATCTTCCCGAACACTGAAGCTTTCTTT. As protein: CASSIFPNTEAFF.

The sample holds one count of this clone. The V call is TRBV30, the J call TRBJ1-6, with TRBD1 matching 8 bases. Germline CDR1 reads GTSNPN; CDR2 reads SVGIG (reference sequence). The length of the CDR3 is 15 residues. Trimming removed 4 bases from V and 12 bases from J; junction bases left unmatched: 14. The CDR3 reads CAWTLHGQGREPLHF. The DNA of the CDR3 is TGTGCCTGGACCTTACATGGACAGGGAAGGGAACCCCTCCACTTT.

The rearrangement links TRBV5-6 to TRBJ2-5, with D perhaps matching TRBD2 (6 bases). Trimming removed 4 bases from V and 5 bases from J, with 12 bases in between. This CDR3 comprises 13 residues. Per the germline V gene, CDR1 is SGHDT and CDR2 is YYEEEE. CDR3: CASSRGRGETQYF. CDR3 in DNA: TGTGCCAGCAGCCGGGGCCGGGGGGAGACCCAGTACTTC. The whole variable domain, filled in from reference TRBV5-6 and TRBJ2-5, reads DAGVTQSPTHLIKTRGQQVTLRCSPKSGHDTVSWYQQALGQGPQFIFQYYEEEERQRGNFPDRFSGHQFPNYSSELNVNALLLGDSALYLCASSRGRGETQYFGPGTRLLVL.

The chain recombines TRBV4-1 with TRBJ1-1, with D possibly matching TRBD1 (6 bases). This CDR3 comprises 15 residues. Trimming took 1 base from V and 1 from J, leaving 10 bases between them. Germline V gene lookup returns CDR1 MGHRA and CDR2 YSYEKL. The CDR3 nucleotides are TGCGCCAGCAGCCAAGTCCAGGGGCCGAACACTGAAGCTTTCTTT. Translated: CASSQVQGPNTEAFF.

The rearrangement joins TRBV4-2 to TRBJ1-2, with D hard to call. This CDR3 has 16 residues. Trimming left V 0 bases short and J 3 bases short, with 14 bases between. The germline V gene encodes CDR1 LGHNA and CDR2 YNFKEQ. The CDR3 reads CASSQDWRETHYGYTF. The CDR3 DNA follows: TGTGCCAGCAGCCAAGATTGGAGGGAGACTCACTATGGCTACACCTTC.

The CDR3 nucleotides are TGTGCCACCAGCAGAGATTTTCGGGGAAACACCATATATTTT. This encodes CATSRDFRGNTIYF. The chain has TRBV15 and TRBJ1-3; D gene unclear. There are 14 residues in the CDR3. The germline V gene has CDR1 LNHNV and CDR2 YYDKDF (reference sequence). The V gene lost 0 bases and the J gene lost 4 bases, with 7 bases spanning the gap.

This clone occurred once. Other DNA sequences in this specimen translate into the identical CDR3. The chain is built from TRBV11-2 and TRBJ1-3; no clear D. Germline V gene sequence: CDR1 SGHAT, CDR2 FQNNGV. There are 15 residues in the CDR3. The V end was cut by 4 bases, the J end by 4 bases, with 14 bases between. Here the CDR3 DNA reads TGTGCCAGCAGCTCCCAGACGGGGTGGGGAAACACCATATATTTT. Its protein is CASSSQTGWGNTIYF.

The gene calls are TRBV6-6 and TRBJ2-2; perhaps TRBD1 as D (6 bases). Looked up from germline, CDR1 is MNHNY and CDR2 is SVGAGI (reference sequence). This CDR3 comprises 15 residues. V was cut by 6 bases and J by 4 bases, with 15 bases left in between. The CDR3: CASSLRQDLTGELFF. Here the CDR3 DNA reads TGTGCCAGCAGCCTCCGACAGGATCTCACCGGGGAGCTGTTTTTT.

The genes are TRBV5-6 and TRBJ1-1; no definite D call. The CDR3 is 16 amino acids. The V end lost 0 bases, the J end lost 1 base, and 13 bases lay between the germline ends. CDR1 is SGHDT, CDR2 YYEEEE, per germline. This chain's CDR3 is CASSLAWVETNTEAFF. Here the CDR3 DNA reads TGTGCCAGCAGCTTGGCCTGGGTGGAGACGAACACTGAAGCTTTCTTT.

The chain is built from TRBV2 and TRBJ1-2; perhaps TRBD1 as D (5 bases). V gave up 0 bases and J gave up 4 bases, with 6 bases separating them. The CDR3 runs to 13 residues. From germline, CDR1 is SNHLY and CDR2 FYNNEI. CDR3 sequence: CASSEARVYGYTF. The CDR3 coding sequence is TGTGCCAGCAGTGAAGCCAGGGTCTATGGCTACACCTTC.

This clone has more than one count but fewer than ten. This sequence joins TRBV14 and TRBJ2-6; D is ambiguous. The CDR3 has 19 amino acids. Germline values: CDR1 SGHDN, CDR2 FVKESK. The V end lost 0 bases, the J end lost 0 bases, and 15 bases lay between the germline ends. The CDR3 reads CASSQDPGFGPSGANVLTF. CDR3 nucleotide sequence: TGTGCCAGCAGCCAAGACCCCGGGTTCGGTCCCTCTGGGGCCAACGTCCTGACTTTC.

This clone was found a few times. The V call is TRBV2, the J call TRBJ2-2; TRBD1 agrees at 11 bases. V shed 9 bases, J shed 2 bases, and the junction held 8 bases outside the gene matches. Germline V lookup: CDR1 SNHLY, CDR2 FYNNEI. The CDR3 runs to 16 residues. Here the CDR3 reads CARRTRTGGNTGELFF. The CDR3 bases are TGTGCCAGGAGGACCAGGACAGGGGGCAACACCGGGGAGCTGTTTTTT.

The chain links TRBV19 to TRBJ1-5; 10 bases are shared with TRBD1. The CDR3 consists of 16 residues. Per germline, CDR1 LNHDA and CDR2 SQIVND (reference sequence). J was trimmed by 3 bases and V by 3 bases; bases with no gene match: 5. The CDR3 coding sequence is TGTGCCAGTAGTATGAGGGGACAGGGGACCAATCAGCCCCAGCATTTT. It yields the protein CASSMRGQGTNQPQHF. The full variable domain, with the rest looked up from reference TRBV19 and TRBJ1-5, is DGGITQSPKYLFRKEGQNVTLSCEQNLNHDAMYWYRQDPGQGLRLIYYSQIVNDFQKGDIAEGYSVSREKKESFPLTVTSAQKNPTAFYLCASSMRGQGTNQPQHFGDGTRLSIL.

The chain uses TRBV4-3 and TRBJ2-2; TRBD1 matches 9 bases. The J segment lost 5 bases and the V segment lost 5 bases, leaving 6 bases of the junction unmatched. This CDR3 contains 15 residues. Looked up from germline, CDR1 is LGHNA and CDR2 is YSLEER. CDR3 region: CASSTGTGRTGELFF. The CDR3 nucleotides read TGCGCCAGCAGCACCGGGACAGGGCGGACCGGGGAGCTGTTTTTT.